Listed below are T cell receptor beta chains from one sample, sequenced in a study of blood T cell repertoires in COVID-19. Only in-frame clones appear in the TCRdb table, and some are missing; sequencing was by immunoSEQ multiplex PCR. The data contain 440,000 or so clones, 70% to 90% of them seen just once; the ten biggest clones take up roughly 1.4%. Sequenced input: peripheral blood. Receptors originate from a woman aged 40 to 55 with COVID-19, enrolled during active disease. CDR3s include the opening cysteine and the closing phenylalanine or tryptophan. The order of the fields is J gene, V gene, CDR3 protein.

TRBJ2-1	TRBV6-4	CASSVAGGRNEQFF
TRBJ1-5	TRBV15	CATSREQSQHF
TRBJ2-1	TRBV5-4	CASSSGQGSYNEQFF
TRBJ1-1	TRBV7-7	CASSPQGATNTEAFF
TRBJ1-4	TRBV18	CASSPARVNEKLFF
TRBJ1-6	TRBV2	CASRGQTTPNSPLHF
TRBJ1-6	TRBV30	CAWRGANSPLHF
TRBJ1-4	TRBV28	CASSGQGRPNEKLFF
TRBJ2-5	TRBV29-1	CSVEPPRASQTQYF
TRBJ2-7	TRBV3-1/TRBV3-2	CASSLTGRGEQYF
TRBJ1-2	TRBV29-1	CSVQDRRDYGYTF
TRBJ1-2	TRBV20-1	CSASGSGGDYGYTF
TRBJ1-5	TRBV18	CASSPGGFASNQPQHF
TRBJ1-1	TRBV7-3	CASSAQGEYTEAFF
TRBJ1-1	TRBV27	CASSFGSGTEAFF
TRBJ1-1	TRBV6-1	CASSKAAPPRGMNTEAFF
TRBJ1-1	TRBV7-8	CASSLPAGATEAFF
TRBJ1-5	TRBV28	CASSLSRSYSNQPQHF
TRBJ2-1	TRBV29-1	CSVEFPPGDEQFF
TRBJ2-2	TRBV3-1/TRBV3-2	CASRAGGSTGELFF
TRBJ1-3	TRBV5-5	CASSSLVGGASGNTIYF
TRBJ2-2	TRBV9	CASSVWSAVLNTGELFF
TRBJ2-2	TRBV11-3	CASSLRGINTGELFF
TRBJ2-6	TRBV5-1	CASVPAPSGANVLTF
TRBJ1-6	TRBV6-6	CASSYRDRVSPLHF
TRBJ2-1	TRBV7-2	CASSSPLGNEQFF